This T cell receptor (beta chain) was found in a study of T cell responses to AZD1222 COVID-19 vaccine (dated by TCRdb to the early 2020s). About the study as a whole: AZD1222 recipients given second doses at about 4 weeks or at about 12 weeks were pooled, since spike-specific TCR depth and breadth were not found to differ between the two schedules. TCR sequencing was performed for about 240 trial participants, of whom 207 were given two doses of AZD1222 and around 26 were given two doses of MenACWY control vaccine. Trial participants were enrolled into age subgroups of 18-55, 56-69 and 70-plus years, which contained about 150, 27 and 61 TCR-sequenced participants, respectively.

Read against the paper, the sample's time point label means: baseline before first vaccination. Vaccinee samples were obtained from the UK trials COV001 and COV002, which included a single-blind randomized controlled phase 2/3 trial of AZD1222 (ChAdOx1 nCoV-19) in healthy adults. For TCRbeta chain sequencing, PBMC samples from trial participants were taken at day 0 and at day 28 after the second dose. The CDR3 regions of human TCRbeta chains were subjected to immunosequencing. As for the original processing: Repertoire TCRs were matched against a reference library of SARS-CoV-2-specific TCRs generated with the MIRA antigen-specificity platform. Breadth was defined as the fraction of unique TCRs that were SARS-CoV-2-associated. Depth was defined as the fraction of total T cells that were SARS-CoV-2-associated. Each spike-specific TCR was assigned to its reactive spike region and to a CD4 or CD8 class using the MIRA data. Log10-transformed breadth and depth values were compared by one-way ANOVA with Sidak's multiple comparisons tests. Here the immuneACCESS table is served through TCRdb, limited to in-frame sequences with V and J called. Missing clones are a known gap in these copies; in checked studies unresolved V genes cover under half, and the rest lacks a known reason. D and trimming come from the DNA, and the V and J calls and clone size come from that table. The sample has 98,000 or so clones on record, about 94% of them singletons. Jointly, the top ten make up roughly 5% of the sample.

Turning to this clone: The antigen it recognizes is unknown. One base away there is no much larger clone; base qualities are not given.

Summary of the overall study and its limitations: Participants were mostly white British, with more females than males. The authors suggested clonal diversity may have been underestimated. After two AZD1222 doses, both the breadth and the depth of spike-specific TCRs were significantly higher than at day 0 and than in MenACWY recipients. The 56-69-year group was small, and its depth increase did not reach significance, likely because of low power. Conclusions about previously exposed vaccinees are limited, since just 6 or 7 AZD1222 recipients were seropositive for SARS-CoV-2 at baseline. Nearly half of unique spike-specific TCRs reportedly recognized epitopes outside regions mutated in the B.1.351 and B.1.1.7 variants. The vaccine-associated CD4 TCRs covered the entire spike protein, and the dominant responses fell in regions 160-218 and 743-854. No day 14 peak-response samples were available, so repertoires were characterized only after the peak T cell response.

As encoded in the germline V gene (reference sequence), CDR1 is MNHEY while CDR2 is SMNVEV. The V end gives up 6 bases and the J end 2 bases, leaving 9 bases in the junction not matched to a gene. The CDR3, cysteine through phenylalanine, is 15 amino acids long. Only the CDR3 DNA is retained, 45 bases long and in frame from the first base. This specimen was peripheral blood, taken on day 0 of AZD1222 vaccination. The source of this sequence is an adult in good health. The sequence links TRBV27 to TRBJ2-7, and 8 junctional nucleotides match TRBD2. In nucleotides, the sequence is TGTGCCAGCAGCGATAGACTAGCGCACACCTACGAGCAGTACTTC. Its product reads: CASSDRLAHTYEQYF.